This entry features one TCR beta chain sequence. This specimen belongs to a study of blood T cell repertoires in COVID-19. Study information: Sites in the United States, Italy and Spain provided acute and convalescent COVID-19 samples.

Per the study methods: Amplification of reference gene primers provided the estimated nucleated cell counts. The method was immunoSEQ multiplex PCR; TCRdb's version includes in-frame clones alone and lacks a portion of them. V and J calls and clone size follow that table, whereas D and trimming were derived from the DNA. There are about 76,000 clones in the sample; roughly 80% occur only once, and 18% lies in the top ten. V gave up 0 bases and J gave up 6 bases; unmatched junction bases: 1. Germline-derived CDR1 and CDR2 are SEHNR and FQNEAQ (reference sequence). CDR3 length: 13 residues. The V gene is TRBV7-9, the J gene TRBJ1-1; 7 bases align to TRBD1. The specimen sequenced was peripheral blood. The sequence was obtained from a woman aged 55-75 years with acute or convalescent COVID-19. The CDR3 region has the DNA TGTGCCAGCAGCTTAGCCCAGGGGGCTGAAGCTTTCTTT. The encoded protein is CASSLAQGAEAFF.